These 18 T cell receptor beta chains came from one sample sequenced in a study of cytomegalovirus exposure and HLA in healthy donors. The PCR ran on 60 Vbeta and 13 Jbeta primers. TCRdb's copy holds only in-frame clones and misses some; the assay was immunoSEQ multiplex PCR. The table has roughly 150,000 clones, more than 60% seen once. Material: PBMCs. Receptors were obtained from a man aged 18-30 years in good health and CMV-seropositive.

The V gene is TRBV6-6, the J gene TRBJ2-7; 8 bases are a match to TRBD2. Trimming took 4 bases from V and 2 from J; bases not matched to a gene: 4. The V gene's germline CDR1 is MNHNY and CDR2 SVGAGI (reference sequence). This CDR3 region has 14 residues. CDR3 DNA: TGTGCCAGCAGTTTAAGCGGGAGTGCCTACGAGCAGTACTTC. Its protein product is CASSLSGSAYEQYF.

The gene calls are TRBV30 and TRBJ2-5; D call uncertain. V lost 4 bases to trimming and J lost 0 bases, with 9 bases between them. Per germline, CDR1 GTSNPN and CDR2 SVGIG (reference sequence). The CDR3 is 13 amino acids. CDR3 residues: CAWTSAYQETQYF. The CDR3, as DNA: TGTGCCTGGACATCAGCGTACCAAGAGACCCAGTACTTC.

Only one count was recorded for this clone. The chain carries TRBV28 and TRBJ1-1, with TRBD1 as a possible D gene (5 bases). Trimming pared 5 bases from V and 0 bases from J, leaving 10 bases between. The CDR3 sequence is 14 residues long. Per germline, CDR1 MDHEN and CDR2 SYDVKM. The CDR3 protein is CASSIPGMNTEAFF. Written as DNA, the CDR3 is TGTGCCAGCAGTATTCCAGGGATGAACACTGAAGCTTTCTTT.

The V call is TRBV7-9, the J call TRBJ2-1, with TRBD2 identical over 15 bases. Germline V lookup: CDR1 SEHNR, CDR2 FQNEAQ (reference sequence). The V gene end was trimmed by 4 bases and the J gene end by 7 bases; junction bases not matched to a gene: 8. CDR3 size: 17 residues. CDR3: CASSWAGTSGRRNEQFF. CDR3 in DNA: TGTGCCAGCAGCTGGGCCGGGACTAGCGGGAGGAGGAATGAGCAGTTCTTC.

The rearrangement joins TRBV9 to TRBJ2-1; 8 bases align to TRBD2. The germline CDR1 and CDR2 sequences are SGDLS and YYNGEE. The CDR3 is made up of 15 amino acids. Unmatched junction bases numbered 5, after V lost 0 bases and J lost 6 bases. The CDR3 bases are TGTGCCAGCAGCGTAGATCAGCGGGAGTTCAATGAGCAGTTCTTC. This translates into CASSVDQREFNEQFF. Using reference TRBV9 and TRBJ2-1 for the parts outside the CDR3, the full variable domain is DSGVTQTPKHLITATGQRVTLRCSPRSGDLSVYWYQQSLDQGLQFLIQYYNGEERAKGNILERFSAQQFPDLHSELNLSSLELGDSALYFCASSVDQREFNEQFFGPGTRLTVL.

The chain couples TRBV7-2 to TRBJ2-7; 9 positions agree with TRBD2. The CDR3 spans 15 residues. Trimming at V came to 7 bases and at J to 4 bases, leaving 11 bases not matched to a gene. From germline, CDR1 is SGHTA and CDR2 FQGNSA. CDR3 nucleotides: TGTGCCAGCACGCTAGGTAGCGGGAGATCTTACGAGCAGTACTTC. It translates to CASTLGSGRSYEQYF.

V is TRBV7-9 and J is TRBJ2-2, with a weak D call TRBD2 (6 bases). V gave up 6 bases and J gave up 5 bases, with 13 bases separating them. Germline V gene lookup returns CDR1 SEHNR and CDR2 FQNEAQ (reference sequence). The CDR3 covers 14 residues. This CDR3 is CASRQPGATGELFF. DNA for the CDR3: TGTGCCAGCAGACAGCCGGGAGCGACCGGGGAGCTGTTTTTT.

V is TRBV5-6 and J is TRBJ1-2, with a tentative D call TRBD1 (5 bases). CDR1 and CDR2 from the germline V gene are SGHDT and YYEEEE. V was shortened by 1 base and J by 6 bases, with 19 bases between the two germline ends. CDR3 length: 16 amino acids. The CDR3 loop is CASSLNLGLGADGYTF. The CDR3 coding sequence is TGTGCCAGCAGCTTGAATCTTGGGTTAGGGGCGGATGGCTACACCTTC. The variable domain in full, completed from reference TRBV5-6 and TRBJ1-2, reads DAGVTQSPTHLIKTRGQQVTLRCSPKSGHDTVSWYQQALGQGPQFIFQYYEEEERQRGNFPDRFSGHQFPNYSSELNVNALLLGDSALYLCASSLNLGLGADGYTFGSGTRLTVV.

This clone has just one count. CDR3 region: CASSGDSLSYEQYF. CDR3 sequence (DNA): TGTGCCAGCAGTGGGGACAGCCTCTCCTACGAGCAGTACTTC. The chain combines TRBV2 with TRBJ2-7; the match to TRBD1 covers 7 bases. CDR1 and CDR2 from the germline V gene are SNHLY and FYNNEI. V shed 4 bases, J shed 0 bases, and the junction held 3 bases outside the gene matches. The length of the CDR3 is 14 residues.

This chain joins TRBV5-3 and TRBJ2-3; D is perhaps TRBD1 (6 bases). TRBV5-3 carries the ORF label, with uncertain function. The V end lost 0 bases, the J end lost 1 base, and 9 bases lay between the germline ends. CDR3 size: 15 residues. CDR3 loop: CARSLDREGTDTQYF. CDR3 bases: TGTGCCAGAAGCTTGGACAGGGAAGGCACAGATACGCAGTATTTT.

This clone showed up just a few times. This rearrangement joins TRBV5-1 to TRBJ2-7; tentatively, D is TRBD1 (5 bases). The CDR3 spans 14 residues. Germline CDR1 and CDR2: SGHRS and YFSETQ. Trimming took off 4 bases at V and 1 base at J, with 12 bases between the two ends. In DNA, the CDR3 is TGCGCCAGCAGCGCCCTAGACAGATCCTACGAGCAGTACTTC. Its translation is CASSALDRSYEQYF.

The chain uses TRBV6-4 and TRBJ2-7, with 8 bases matching TRBD1. This CDR3 region has 14 residues. The V and J ends lost 5 bases and 6 bases, in that order; junction bases with no gene match: 9. Germline-derived CDR1 and CDR2 are MRHNA and SNTAGT. The CDR3 loop reads CASSPDRGSPEQYF. The CDR3 DNA reads TGTGCCAGCAGTCCCGACAGGGGAAGTCCCGAGCAGTACTTC.

The genes are TRBV21-1 and TRBJ2-7; whether TRBD2, the table's D call, matches the DNA was not checked. TRBV21-1 is shown as a pseudogene. The CDR3 consists of 16 residues. The CDR3 loop is CASSRRGERKNYEQYF. The CDR3 DNA reads as TGTGCCAGCAGCCGCCGCGGCGAGCGGAAAAACTACGAGCAGTACTTC.

The V call is TRBV7-6, the J call TRBJ2-2; 8 nucleotides agree with TRBD2. The V segment lost 5 bases and the J segment 5 bases; nucleotides outside the gene matches: 13. The CDR3 covers 17 residues. Germline CDR1 and CDR2: SGHVS and FNYEAQ. Here the CDR3 DNA reads TGTGCCAGCAGCCCCGTCGGCCGGGCTAGCGGGACCGGGGAGCTGTTTTTT. It encodes CASSPVGRASGTGELFF.

The DNA for the CDR3 is TGTGCCAGCAGCTTAGTTGGTGTGGGACTAGCGGGAATCGAGCAGTACTTC. It translates to CASSLVGVGLAGIEQYF. This sequence joins TRBV13 and TRBJ2-5; TRBD2 aligns across 13 bases. The J call is doubtful: the DNA matches TRBJ2-7 better. In germline, CDR1 is PRHDT, CDR2 FYEKMQ (reference sequence). The length of the CDR3 is 17 residues.

This sequence joins TRBV27 and TRBJ1-1, with D perhaps matching TRBD1 (6 bases). The V and J ends lost 6 bases and 6 bases respectively, with 17 bases between them. The CDR3 spans 14 residues. Germline V gene data show CDR1 as MNHEY and CDR2 as SMNVEV (reference sequence). In DNA, the CDR3 is TGTGCCAGCAGCCCAAGCCCCGACAGGCCTGAAGCTTTCTTT. This encodes CASSPSPDRPEAFF.

Notes on this clone: The junction and the germline gene differ at one end; a read error may be behind it. The chain is built from TRBV7-2 and TRBJ2-7; TRBD2 matches 9 bases. This CDR3 has 16 residues. Looked up from germline, CDR1 is SGHTA and CDR2 is FQGNSA. CDR3 protein: CARSLPPSGKRYEQYF. CDR3 DNA sequence: TGTGCCCGCAGCTTACCGCCTAGCGGGAAACGGTACGAGCAGTACTTC.

The rearrangement uses TRBV7-3 and TRBJ2-1, with 13 positions matching TRBD2. Germline lookup yields CDR1 SGHTA and CDR2 FQGTGA. There are 16 residues in the CDR3. The V segment lost 5 bases and the J segment 8 bases; nucleotides outside the gene matches: 9. This chain's CDR3 is CASSVGLAGVVDEQFF. The CDR3 DNA sequence: TGTGCCAGCAGCGTCGGACTAGCGGGAGTAGTCGATGAGCAGTTCTTC.